This T cell receptor (beta chain) was obtained from a study of cytomegalovirus exposure and HLA in healthy donors. Findings and limits, study-wide: Through in vitro validation, a few CMV-associated chains were shown to be specific for CMV antigens.

This clone came up a few times. Its antigen is unidentified. The CDR3 totals 14 residues. V dropped 0 bases and J dropped 7 bases, with 11 bases sitting between them. The germline CDR1 and CDR2 sequences are SGHDT and YYEEEE. The primer mix had 60 Vbeta and 13 Jbeta primers. Sequencing was performed with immunoSEQ multiplex PCR; in TCRdb, only in-frame clones are kept and a portion is missing. Here the sample spans about 100,000 clones, roughly 78% being singletons. The V gene is TRBV5-6, the J gene TRBJ2-1; TRBD2 might be the D (5 bases). This TCR was sampled from a woman aged 60-75 years in good health and CMV-seronegative. The sample consisted of PBMCs. The CDR3 sequence: CASSLATGRNEQFF. In nucleotides, the CDR3 is TGTGCCAGCAGCTTGGCGACGGGGAGAAATGAGCAGTTCTTC.